This TCR beta chain was recovered during a study of blood T cell repertoires in COVID-19. Overall study context: COVID-19 samples from acute and convalescent phases originated in the United States, Italy and Spain.

Unmatched junction bases numbered 4, after V lost 4 bases and J lost 5 bases. This CDR3 comprises 13 residues. The germline V gene has CDR1 LGHDT and CDR2 YNNKEL (reference sequence). In the original analysis: Amplification of reference gene primers provided the estimated nucleated cell counts. Clones were sequenced by immunoSEQ multiplex PCR, and TCRdb holds only the in-frame ones, with some missing. V, J and clone size were drawn from that table, and D and trimming were deduced from the DNA. The data contain around 63,000 clones, 79% of them singletons. Sample: peripheral blood. This TCR derives from a human donor in a cohort sampled during active COVID-19. V gene TRBV3-1 (or the pseudogene TRBV3-2) combines with J gene TRBJ1-1, with 7 nucleotides matching TRBD1. In DNA form, the CDR3 reads TGTGCCAGCAGCCCACAGGGGCGAACTGAAGCTTTCTTT. Translation gives CASSPQGRTEAFF.